What follows describes a single T cell receptor beta chain. Random hexamers were used to reverse transcribe 0.5 to 1 ug of RNA. TCRdb called the immunoSEQ multiplex PCR reads again in MiXCR, with one record for every CDR3 protein. The sample lists about 400,000 distinct CDR3 sequences, approximately 85% occurring once. This record comes from a study of CD8 T cells in Susac syndrome. Germline trimming cut 1 base from V and 4 bases from J; bases unmatched to any gene: 6. The CDR3 extends over 16 amino acids. Germline assignment: CDR1 KGHSH and CDR2 LQKENI. The rearrangement joins TRBV18 to TRBJ2-1, with 8 bases matching TRBD1. The sample taken for sequencing was CD8+ T cells from PBMCs. The sequence came from a human donor with multiple sclerosis. The CDR3 loop reads CASSPLRQGYYNEQFF. The CDR3 DNA reads TGTGCCAGCTCACCACTCCGACAGGGGTATTACAATGAGCAGTTCTTC.